This T cell receptor (beta chain) was observed in a study of control samples from healthy donors and cancer patients. CDR1 is MDHEN and CDR2 is SYDVKM in the germline V gene. The CDR3 loop spans 15 amino acids. V shed 1 base and J 5 bases; nucleotides not matched to a gene: 7. Clones were sequenced by immunoSEQ multiplex PCR, and TCRdb holds only the in-frame ones, with some missing. The table has 150,000 to 200,000 clones, 90% seen once; the top ten hold about 1.4%. The receptor was isolated from a woman aged 45-65 years in good health. Sequenced: blood. V and J are TRBV28 and TRBJ2-5; 7 nucleotides align to TRBD2. DNA of the CDR3: TGTGCCAGCAGTTTATCGGCGGGAGCGGGGGAGACCCAGTACTTC. It yields the protein CASSLSAGAGETQYF.